The rows below give T cell receptor beta chains drawn from one sample of a study of blood T cell repertoires in COVID-19. Data came from immunoSEQ multiplex PCR; TCRdb stores just in-frame clones and leaves some out. The table includes 27,000 or so clones, 88% detected once. The source material was peripheral blood. All receptors come from a human donor in a cohort sampled during active COVID-19. CDR3s include the opening cysteine and the closing phenylalanine or tryptophan. The order of the fields is CDR3 protein, CDR3 DNA, clone size, J gene, D gene, V gene. The D gene is left open where the match is weak. The size entry is marked missing in some rows and otherwise reads once, few, many or a size class.

CARREQYF TGTGCCCGCCGGGAGCAGTACTTC NA TRBJ2-7 NA TRBV21-1
CASSFARGTEAFF TGCGCCAGCAGCTTTGCGCGGGGCACTGAAGCTTTCTTT NA TRBJ1-1 NA TRBV5-1
CASSYLRRSPYNEQFF TGTGCCAGCAGTTACCTGCGGCGGAGCCCCTACAATGAGCAGTTCTTC NA TRBJ2-1 NA TRBV6-2/TRBV6-3
CASSPQRTSGVTGELFF TGTGCCAGCAGTCCCCAGCGGACTAGCGGGGTCACCGGGGAGCTGTTTTTT NA TRBJ2-2 TRBD2 TRBV7-3
CASSAVFTSGGADTQYF TGTGCCAGCAGCGCGGTTTTCACTAGCGGGGGGGCGGATACGCAGTATTTT NA TRBJ2-3 TRBD2 TRBV5-6
CASRPDRAEQYF TGTGCCAGCAGACCTGACAGGGCCGAGCAGTACTTC NA TRBJ2-7 TRBD1 TRBV12-3/TRBV12-4
CASSYLQGANEQYF TGTGCCAGCAGTTACTTACAGGGGGCCAACGAGCAGTACTTC NA TRBJ2-7 TRBD1 TRBV6-6
CAGSSLSVRSQHF TGTGCCGGCAGTTCTCTTTCGGTTCGGTCCCAGCATTTT NA TRBJ1-5 NA TRBV27
CASRRQANYGYTF TGCGCCAGCAGGAGGCAAGCTAACTATGGCTACACCTTC NA TRBJ1-2 NA TRBV5-1
CASSYSRDRVGSPLHF TGTGCCAGCAGTTACTCGAGGGACAGGGTTGGATCACCCCTCCACTTT NA TRBJ1-6 TRBD1 TRBV6-5
CASSLVRRDYTEAFF TGTGCCAGCAGCTTGGTAAGACGGGACTACACTGAAGCTTTCTTT NA TRBJ1-1 NA TRBV7-8
CASTYGEDNSPLHF TGCGCCAGCACCTACGGAGAAGATAATTCACCCCTCCACTTT few TRBJ1-6 NA TRBV5-1
CASSLGGGWNQPQHF TGTGCCAGCAGTTTAGGGGGGGGGTGGAATCAGCCCCAGCATTTT NA TRBJ1-5 NA TRBV27
CASSAPRDRETRELFF TGTGCCAGCAGCGCACCCCGGGACAGGGAGACCCGGGAGCTGTTTTTT NA TRBJ2-2 TRBD1 TRBV7-8
CASSLQDPSYNEQFF TGTGCCAGCAGCCTACAGGACCCCTCCTACAATGAGCAGTTCTTC NA TRBJ2-1 NA TRBV11-1
CASSISGSRTDTQYF TGTGCCAGTAGTATATCAGGGTCCCGCACAGATACGCAGTATTTT NA TRBJ2-3 NA TRBV19
CASSRAAGANMAGELFF TGTGCCAGCAGCCGCGCGGCGGGGGCGAATATGGCCGGGGAGCTGTTTTTT NA TRBJ2-2 NA TRBV9
CASSKSAGVYGYTF TGTGCCAGCAGTAAATCTGCAGGGGTTTATGGCTACACCTTC NA TRBJ1-2 NA TRBV7-9
CAWSITAGNTIYF TGTGCCTGGAGTATAACAGCCGGAAACACCATATATTTT NA TRBJ1-3 NA TRBV30
CATSHQVPKSSGNTIYF TGTGCCACCAGTCACCAGGTTCCCAAGAGCTCTGGAAACACCATATATTTT once TRBJ1-3 NA TRBV24-1
CASSEYGSRRVAEAFF TGTGCCAGCAGTGAATACGGCAGCAGGAGGGTCGCTGAAGCTTTCTTT NA TRBJ1-1 NA TRBV25-1
CASSLLPGGSTDTQYF TGTGCCAGCAGCTTGCTACCGGGGGGCAGCACAGATACGCAGTATTTT NA TRBJ2-3 NA TRBV7-8